Listed here are 23 T cell receptor beta chains from one sample, sequenced in a study of CD8 T cells in ankylosing spondylitis. TCRdb itself ran the 5' RACE reads through MiXCR, one entry per CDR3 protein. The sample holds 230,000 or so distinct CDR3 sequences, 18% seen once. The sample was blood, either unsorted or a sorted T cell fraction (not recorded which). These receptors were taken from a male donor with ankylosing spondylitis or in good health (not recorded which).

J is TRBJ2-5 and V is TRBV20-1; 7 bases match TRBD2. The CDR3 runs 15 residues. Trimming took 5 bases from V and 2 from J; bases not matched to a gene: 11. The germline V gene has CDR1 DFQATT and CDR2 SNEGSKA (reference sequence). The CDR3 spells CSAGLRDYQQETQYF. CDR3 DNA sequence: TGCAGTGCTGGTCTCCGGGACTACCAACAAGAGACCCAGTACTTC.

The V and J genes are TRBV5-1 and TRBJ2-1; 9 positions agree with TRBD1. Trimming removed 5 bases from V and 5 bases from J; junction bases left unmatched: 5. The V gene's germline CDR1 is SGHRS and CDR2 YFSETQ. The CDR3 has 14 amino acids. CDR3 nucleotide sequence: TGCGCCAGCAGTCAGGACAGGGGTGACAATGAGCAGTTCTTC. It encodes CASSQDRGDNEQFF.

There are a few counts of this clonotype. The chain combines TRBV20-1 with TRBJ2-2, with D possibly being TRBD1 or TRBD2 (5 bases each). CDR1 is DFQATT, CDR2 SNEGSKA, per germline (reference sequence). V dropped 1 base and J dropped 1 base, with 13 bases sitting between them. The CDR3 sequence is 16 residues long. The CDR3 loop is CSARAKGRLNTGELFF. The CDR3 nucleotides are TGCAGTGCTAGAGCAAAGGGACGGCTGAACACCGGGGAGCTGTTTTTT.

This chain joins TRBV27 and TRBJ2-7; 10 nucleotides line up with TRBD2. Germline V gene lookup returns CDR1 MNHEY and CDR2 SMNVEV (reference sequence). The CDR3 has 17 amino acids. The junction had 8 bases not matched to a gene; V was cut back by 3 bases and J by 0 bases. Here the CDR3 DNA reads TGTGCCAGCAGTTTCCCCCCTAGCGGGGGCCTCTCCTACGAGCAGTACTTC. Translation: CASSFPPSGGLSYEQYF.

This clonotype was seen more than once but under ten times. J is TRBJ1-4 and V is TRBV7-9, with D uncertain. Germline V CDR1 and CDR2: SEHNR, FQNEAQ (reference sequence). The CDR3 spans 13 residues. V lost 5 bases, J lost 4 bases, and 8 bases lay in between. CDR3 DNA sequence: TGTGCCAGCAGCCCCACGGGTAATGAAAAACTGTTTTTT. Translated: CASSPTGNEKLFF.

A few counts support this clonotype. The rearrangement uses TRBV10-3 and TRBJ2-1, with D perhaps matching TRBD2 (6 bases). Germline V CDR1 and CDR2: ENHRY, SYGVKD. The CDR3 has 16 amino acids. The V and J ends lost 3 bases and 6 bases respectively, with 18 bases between them. The chain's CDR3 is CAISELRAGSINEQFF. The CDR3 region has the DNA TGTGCCATCAGTGAATTAAGGGCGGGATCTATCAATGAGCAGTTCTTC.

The V and J genes are TRBV6-2 or TRBV6-3 and TRBJ2-1; the D is unclear. Germline-derived CDR1 and CDR2 are MNHEY and SVGEGT. The CDR3 is 13 residues long. V lost 3 bases, J lost 5 bases, and 8 bases lay in between. CDR3 nucleotide sequence: TGTGCCAGCAGTTATTTTACACACAATGAGCAGTTCTTC. It codes for CASSYFTHNEQFF.

This clonotype showed up many times. The J gene is TRBJ2-1, the V gene TRBV11-2, with a tentative D call TRBD1 (6 bases). From germline, CDR1 is SGHAT and CDR2 FQNNGV. The CDR3 totals 15 residues. V was clipped by 1 base and J by 5 bases, with 12 bases between them. The CDR3 sequence: CASSLVGTPNNEQFF. CDR3 nucleotides: TGTGCCAGCAGCTTAGTTGGGACACCAAACAATGAGCAGTTCTTC.

CDR3 amino acids: CSVDTNTEAFF. The CDR3 region has the DNA TGCAGCGTTGACACGAACACTGAAGCTTTCTTT. The chain uses TRBV29-1 and TRBJ1-1, with no clear D. CDR3 length: 11 amino acids. Germline CDR1 and CDR2: SQVTM and ANQGSEA. V was trimmed by 3 bases and J by 1 base, leaving 3 bases between them.

This clonotype has more than one count but fewer than ten. The CDR3 sequence is CASSSADRGDSYNEQFF. The DNA of the CDR3 is TGTGCCAGCAGTTCCGCTGACAGGGGTGACTCCTACAATGAGCAGTTCTTC. V gene TRBV6-5 combines with J gene TRBJ2-1; TRBD1 matches at 8 bases. The CDR3 has 17 amino acids. CDR1 and CDR2 from the germline V gene are MNHEY and SVGAGI. The trim removed 4 bases at V and 0 bases at J, leaving 8 bases unmatched.

This clonotype was counted ten times or more. The chain joins TRBV12-3 or TRBV12-4 to TRBJ2-3, with TRBD2 identical over 10 bases. The CDR3 has 13 amino acids. The V gene end was trimmed by 7 bases and the J gene end by 9 bases; junction bases not matched to a gene: 7. CDR3 sequence: CASTSGSAGTQYF. The CDR3 DNA sequence: TGTGCCAGCACTAGCGGGAGCGCAGGGACGCAGTATTTT.

This rearrangement joins TRBV27 to TRBJ1-4; D call uncertain. This CDR3 spans 14 amino acids. V was clipped by 2 bases and J by 8 bases, with 12 bases between them. In germline, CDR1 is MNHEY, CDR2 SMNVEV (reference sequence). For the CDR3, the DNA is TGTGCCAGCAGTTTAAGTGGTTTTCGCGAAAAACTGTTTTTT. It yields the protein CASSLSGFREKLFF.

As to this clonotype: The junction does not match germline at one end; this may be a read error. V usage is TRBV5-4 and J usage is TRBJ2-4, with D possibly called TRBD1 or TRBD2 (5 bases each). The CDR3 sequence is 19 residues long. Germline values: CDR1 SGHNT, CDR2 YYREEE (reference sequence). The DNA of the CDR3 is TGTGCCAGCAGCTTAACCCCCCAGAGGGGCCCCTCCGCCAAAAACTTTCAGTACTTC. Translating it yields CASSLTPQRGPSAKNFQYF.

This clonotype was detected a few times. The V gene is TRBV10-3, the J gene TRBJ2-7; 8 bases align to TRBD1. The germline CDR1 and CDR2 sequences are ENHRY and SYGVKD. This CDR3 spans 12 amino acids. Trimming took 10 bases from V and 3 from J; bases not matched to a gene: 5. The CDR3 nucleotides are TGTGCCAGCGGGACAGGAGACTACGAGCAGTACTTC. Its protein is CASGTGDYEQYF.

This clonotype was seen a few times. The V call is TRBV2, the J call TRBJ2-1, with 10 bases aligning to TRBD1. The CDR3 loop spans 17 amino acids. The V gene end was trimmed by 6 bases and the J gene end by 5 bases; junction bases not matched to a gene: 13. Per germline, CDR1 SNHLY and CDR2 FYNNEI. CDR3 sequence reads: CASRRATGQGFHNEQFF. The CDR3 nucleotides are TGTGCCAGCAGAAGAGCGACGGGACAGGGGTTCCACAATGAGCAGTTCTTC.

The CDR3 DNA is TGTGCCAGCAGCTTAATGCCGGGACAGTGGACCTCCGAGCAGTACTTC. It codes for CASSLMPGQWTSEQYF. The chain recombines TRBV7-9 with TRBJ2-7; 7 nucleotides agree with TRBD1. J gave up 6 bases and V 2 bases, and 13 bases lay outside the gene matches. The germline V gene encodes CDR1 SEHNR and CDR2 FQNEAQ (reference sequence). The CDR3 contains 16 residues.

This clonotype was observed a handful of times. The chain is built from TRBV30 and TRBJ2-7; 7 bases are a match to TRBD2. CDR3 length equals 13 residues. Unmatched junction bases numbered 4, after V lost 0 bases and J lost 5 bases. Germline lookup yields CDR1 GTSNPN and CDR2 SVGIG (reference sequence). The CDR3 region is CAWSVGGSNEQYF. Written as DNA, the CDR3 is TGTGCCTGGAGTGTAGGCGGGAGCAACGAGCAGTACTTC. The full variable domain, its missing parts supplied by reference TRBV30 and TRBJ2-7, is SQTIHQWPATLVQPVGSPLSLECTVEGTSNPNLYWYRQAAGRGLQLLFYSVGIGQISSEVPQNLSASRPQDRQFILSSKKLLLSDSGFYLCAWSVGGSNEQYFGPGTRLTVT.

This clonotype has just a few counts. The chain combines TRBV6-2 or TRBV6-3 with TRBJ2-3; 13 bases are shared with TRBD2. The CDR3 runs 20 residues. Per the germline V gene, CDR1 is MNHEY and CDR2 is SVGEGT. V lost 2 bases, J lost 5 bases, and 16 bases stayed unmatched. The CDR3 reads CASSYTWDRLGLAGEDTQYF. The CDR3 DNA is TGTGCCAGCAGTTACACATGGGACAGATTAGGACTAGCGGGAGAAGATACGCAGTATTTT.

This clonotype appeared a few times. V and J are TRBV6-4 and TRBJ2-2; 9 bases are shared with TRBD2. The ends lost 0 bases at V and 7 bases at J; junction bases unmatched: 6. The CDR3 sequence is 16 residues long. Germline V CDR1 and CDR2: MRHNA, SNTAGT. CDR3 sequence: CASSDSSGSGGGELFF. The CDR3 nucleotides read TGTGCCAGCAGTGACTCTAGCGGGAGTGGAGGCGGGGAGCTGTTTTTT.

This clonotype was counted only a few times. The rearrangement joins TRBV29-1 to TRBJ2-3, with 14 bases aligning to TRBD2. The CDR3 runs 15 residues. After removal of 7 bases from V and 9 bases from J, the junction contained 12 bases not matched to a gene. The germline gives CDR1 SQVTM, CDR2 ANQGSEA. Here the CDR3 reads CSASAFGTSGSTQYF. The CDR3 DNA reads as TGCAGCGCATCTGCCTTCGGGACTAGCGGGAGCACGCAGTATTTT.

The chain combines TRBV28 with TRBJ2-1; D is possibly TRBD2 (6 bases). Trimming stripped 4 bases from V and 5 bases from J, with 24 bases between. Germline assignment: CDR1 MDHEN and CDR2 SYDVKM. The CDR3 has 18 amino acids. For the CDR3, the DNA is TGTGCCAGCAGTTCCCTCCATCAAGGTAGTGGCGGGAACAATGAGCAGTTCTTC. It encodes CASSSLHQGSGGNNEQFF.

Only a few counts were recorded for this clonotype. The J gene is TRBJ1-1, the V gene TRBV10-3; 9 bases align to TRBD1. Germline CDR1 is ENHRY and CDR2 is SYGVKD. V shed 2 bases and J 1 base; nucleotides not matched to a gene: 2. The CDR3 contains 15 residues. The CDR3 region is CAISEGQGTNTEAFF. Here the CDR3 DNA reads TGTGCCATCAGTGAGGGACAGGGGACGAACACTGAAGCTTTCTTT.

This chain joins TRBV2 and TRBJ2-5; 7 bases fit TRBD1. Germline lookup yields CDR1 SNHLY and CDR2 FYNNEI. The V gene end was trimmed by 4 bases and the J gene end by 0 bases; junction bases not matched to a gene: 11. This CDR3 spans 17 amino acids. The CDR3 is CASSVGTEPTHQETQYF. In nucleotides, the CDR3 is TGTGCCAGCAGTGTGGGGACAGAGCCCACTCACCAAGAGACCCAGTACTTC.